This TCR beta chain was profiled in a study of blood T cell repertoires in COVID-19. Study-level background: Researchers got acute and convalescent COVID-19 samples from the United States, Italy and Spain. PBMCs, B-cell-depleted T cells, or T cells provided the cDNA or gDNA that made up the material.

Per the original data handling: It was from reference gene primer amplification that nucleated cell counts were estimated. Method: immunoSEQ multiplex PCR; TCRdb's copy keeps in-frame clones and lacks some. The DNA was the basis for D and trimming; V, J and clone size are from that table. The sample shows roughly 120,000 clones, approximately 80% of them seen only once. From germline, CDR1 is SGHDN and CDR2 FVKESK. The ends lost 0 bases at V and 3 bases at J; junction bases unmatched: 7. The CDR3 covers 16 residues. This sequence originates from a man in his forties or fifties with acute or convalescent COVID-19. The sequenced sample consisted of peripheral blood. The J gene is TRBJ1-1, the V gene TRBV14; TRBD1 agrees at 7 bases. This CDR3 is CASSQDQGVPDTEAFF. For the CDR3, the DNA is TGTGCCAGCAGCCAAGATCAGGGGGTTCCGGACACTGAAGCTTTCTTT.